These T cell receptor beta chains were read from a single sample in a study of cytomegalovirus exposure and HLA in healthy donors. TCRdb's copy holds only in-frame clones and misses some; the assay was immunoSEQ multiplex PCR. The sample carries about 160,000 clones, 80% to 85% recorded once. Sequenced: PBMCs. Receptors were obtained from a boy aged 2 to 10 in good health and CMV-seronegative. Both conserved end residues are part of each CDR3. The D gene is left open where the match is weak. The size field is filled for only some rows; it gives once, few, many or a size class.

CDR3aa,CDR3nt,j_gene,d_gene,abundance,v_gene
CASSSRSGPAGELFF,TGTGCCAGCAGCTCACGTAGTGGGCCCGCCGGGGAGCTGTTTTTT,TRBJ2-2,-,-,TRBV7-2
CASTPDRGNSPLHF,TGTGCCAGCACCCCGGACAGGGGTAATTCACCCCTCCACTTT,TRBJ1-6,TRBD1,-,TRBV2
CASSTMDRERGGYTF,TGTGCCAGCAGCACCATGGACAGGGAAAGAGGAGGCTACACCTTC,TRBJ1-2,TRBD1,-,TRBV2
CASSGTSGGNEQFF,TGTGCCTCCTCCGGGACTAGCGGGGGTAATGAGCAGTTCTTC,TRBJ2-1,TRBD2,-,TRBV15
CASRVRENTEAFF,TGTGCCAGCAGAGTCAGGGAGAACACTGAAGCTTTCTTT,TRBJ1-1,-,once,TRBV28
CAISGQGGPPISGNTIYF,TGTGCCATCAGTGGACAGGGAGGCCCTCCTATCTCTGGAAACACCATATATTTT,TRBJ1-3,TRBD1,-,TRBV10-3
CAWSTGAPSTQYF,TGTGCCTGGTCAACAGGGGCCCCCTCGACGCAGTATTTT,TRBJ2-3,TRBD1,-,TRBV30
CASGQGTETQYF,TGTGCCAGCGGACAGGGGACAGAGACCCAGTACTTC,TRBJ2-5,TRBD1,-,TRBV25-1
CASSQDDGLAIPYEQYF,TGTGCCAGCAGCCAAGATGACGGACTAGCGATTCCCTACGAGCAGTACTTC,TRBJ2-7,TRBD2,-,TRBV14
CASSNTADTIYF,TGTGCCAGCAGTAACACAGCGGACACCATATATTTT,TRBJ1-3,-,-,TRBV6-6
CASPAGGMTDTQYF,TGTGCCAGCCCAGCGGGGGGGATGACAGATACGCAGTATTTT,TRBJ2-3,TRBD2,-,TRBV6-1
CASRTGTSTDTQYF,TGTGCCAGCAGGACAGGGACTAGCACAGATACGCAGTATTTT,TRBJ2-3,-,-,TRBV6-1
CASMYRVGGRGNEQFF,TGTGCCAGCATGTACAGGGTAGGGGGCCGGGGCAATGAGCAGTTCTTC,TRBJ2-1,TRBD1,-,TRBV2
CASSFSVRGSEQYF,TGTGCCAGCAGTTTTTCGGTCAGGGGGAGCGAGCAGTACTTC,TRBJ2-7,TRBD1,-,TRBV27
CASSGQIQGNTEAFF,TGCGCCAGCAGCGGACAAATACAGGGGAACACTGAAGCTTTCTTT,TRBJ1-1,-,-,TRBV5-1
CASSSRGDQPQHF,TGTGCCAGCAGCTCCAGGGGGGATCAGCCCCAGCATTTT,TRBJ1-5,TRBD1,-,TRBV13
CASSLETRDTGELFF,TGTGCCAGCAGCTTGGAGACTAGAGACACCGGGGAGCTGTTTTTT,TRBJ2-2,-,-,TRBV5-6
CASSLSAGGTEAFF,TGTGCCAGCAGTTTATCCGCAGGGGGCACTGAAGCTTTCTTT,TRBJ1-1,TRBD1,-,TRBV27
CATGEADTQYF,TGTGCCACCGGAGAGGCAGATACGCAGTATTTT,TRBJ2-3,-,-,TRBV6-5
CASSEGLGAGQPQHF,TGTGCCAGCAGCGAAGGGTTGGGGGCCGGTCAGCCCCAGCATTTT,TRBJ1-5,-,-,TRBV11-2
CAWSGKGVYGYTF,TGTGCCTGGAGTGGGAAGGGGGTCTATGGCTACACCTTC,TRBJ1-2,-,once,TRBV30
CASSQVGGSTAGELFF,TGCGCCAGCAGCCAAGTGGGGGGATCCACTGCCGGGGAGCTGTTTTTT,TRBJ2-2,-,-,TRBV4-3
CAWSASRTSGRRESEQFF,TGTGCCTGGAGTGCCTCTAGGACTAGCGGGAGAAGGGAAAGTGAGCAGTTCTTC,TRBJ2-1,TRBD2,once,TRBV30
CASRALAGGDTGELFF,TGCGCCAGCAGGGCCTTAGCGGGGGGCGACACCGGGGAGCTGTTTTTT,TRBJ2-2,TRBD2,-,TRBV5-1
CASSKDSNTGELFF,TGTGCCAGCAGCAAAGACAGTAACACCGGGGAGCTGTTTTTT,TRBJ2-2,-,-,TRBV2
CASSLRGGENEQFF,TGTGCCAGCAGCTTAAGAGGGGGCGAGAATGAGCAGTTCTTC,TRBJ2-1,TRBD1,-,TRBV11-3
CASSSGTVTGELFF,TGCGCCAGCAGCTCCGGGACAGTTACCGGGGAGCTGTTTTTT,TRBJ2-2,TRBD1,few,TRBV5-1